A selection of T cell receptor beta chains follows, all from one sample in a study of blood T cells in healthy people across ages. TCRdb recomputed calls from the 5' RACE reads with MiXCR, one row per CDR3 protein. The table records about 750,000 distinct CDR3 sequences, about 53% of them present only once. The material sequenced was blood. The source of these receptors is a man older than 75 in good health. The CDR3 runs from the conserved cysteine through the conserved F or W. A D gene is named only where the DNA matches it firmly. Size is stated for part of the rows, as once, few or many counts, or as a class when the clone is expanded.

J gene: TRBJ2-1
clone size: -
D gene: -
V gene: TRBV20-1
CDR3 protein: CSARGLTCNEQFF
CDR3 DNA: TGCAGTGCTAGAGGCCTGACCTGCAATGAGCAGTTCTTC

J gene: TRBJ2-5
clone size: -
D gene: -
V gene: TRBV28
CDR3 protein: CASSFSVRETQYF
CDR3 DNA: TGTGCCAGCAGTTTCAGCGTCCGGGAGACCCAGTACTTC

J gene: TRBJ2-7
clone size: few
D gene: -
V gene: TRBV15
CDR3 protein: CATSRDRPARYEQYF
CDR3 DNA: TGTGCCACCAGCAGAGATCGCCCAGCCCGCTACGAGCAGTACTTC

J gene: TRBJ2-1
clone size: -
D gene: -
V gene: TRBV28
CDR3 protein: CASSMGYEQFF
CDR3 DNA: TGTGCCAGCAGTATGGGTTATGAGCAGTTCTTC

J gene: TRBJ2-7
clone size: -
D gene: TRBD1
V gene: TRBV28
CDR3 protein: CASRKTGGPSYEQYF
CDR3 DNA: TGTGCCAGCAGAAAAACAGGGGGCCCATCCTACGAGCAGTACTTC

J gene: TRBJ2-1
clone size: -
D gene: -
V gene: TRBV27
CDR3 protein: CASSYKGPRTYNEQFF
CDR3 DNA: TGTGCCAGCAGTTACAAAGGGCCCAGGACATACAATGAGCAGTTCTTC

J gene: TRBJ2-3
clone size: -
D gene: TRBD2
V gene: TRBV5-6
CDR3 protein: CASSLLTSGMRTDTQYF
CDR3 DNA: TGTGCCAGCAGCTTGCTTACTAGCGGGATGAGGACAGATACGCAGTATTTT

J gene: TRBJ1-1
clone size: many
D gene: TRBD1
V gene: TRBV18
CDR3 protein: CASSPEQGMNTEAFF
CDR3 DNA: TGTGCCAGCTCACCTGAACAGGGGATGAACACTGAAGCTTTCTTT

J gene: TRBJ1-4
clone size: few
D gene: -
V gene: TRBV25-1
CDR3 protein: CASSDYHLGEANEKLFF
CDR3 DNA: TGTGCCAGCAGCGATTACCACCTAGGGGAAGCTAATGAAAAACTGTTTTTT

J gene: TRBJ2-6
clone size: -
D gene: -
V gene: TRBV6-1
CDR3 protein: CASIPGRSGANVLTF
CDR3 DNA: TGTGCCAGCATTCCAGGGAGGTCTGGGGCCAACGTCCTGACTTTC

J gene: TRBJ2-2
clone size: once
D gene: TRBD1
V gene: TRBV14
CDR3 protein: CASSQGAGGTGELFF
CDR3 DNA: TGTGCCAGCAGCCAAGGGGCAGGGGGCACCGGGGAGCTGTTTTTT

J gene: TRBJ1-1
clone size: -
D gene: TRBD1
V gene: TRBV11-2
CDR3 protein: CASSPGQGGLGEAFF
CDR3 DNA: TGTGCCAGCAGCCCGGGACAGGGGGGGTTGGGTGAAGCTTTCTTT

J gene: TRBJ2-1
clone size: few
D gene: TRBD2
V gene: TRBV6-5
CDR3 protein: CASRPGLAPYNEQFF
CDR3 DNA: TGTGCCAGCAGACCGGGACTAGCGCCGTACAATGAGCAGTTCTTC

J gene: TRBJ2-7
clone size: -
D gene: TRBD1
V gene: TRBV9
CDR3 protein: CASSAEQGGEQYF
CDR3 DNA: TGTGCCAGCAGCGCCGAACAGGGGGGCGAGCAGTACTTC

J gene: TRBJ2-7
clone size: few
D gene: -
V gene: TRBV29-1
CDR3 protein: CSARQRPAQYF
CDR3 DNA: TGCAGCGCCAGACAGAGGCCCGCGCAGTACTTC

J gene: TRBJ2-7
clone size: -
D gene: TRBD1
V gene: TRBV11-2
CDR3 protein: CASSFIRDSYEQYF
CDR3 DNA: TGTGCCAGCAGCTTCATCCGGGACAGCTACGAGCAGTACTTC

J gene: TRBJ2-1
clone size: -
D gene: -
V gene: TRBV6-5
CDR3 protein: CASSPTQGQYNEQFF
CDR3 DNA: TGTGCCAGCAGCCCTACACAGGGTCAATACAATGAGCAGTTCTTC

J gene: TRBJ1-2
clone size: -
D gene: -
V gene: TRBV5-6
CDR3 protein: CASSRDDGYTF
CDR3 DNA: TGTGCCAGCAGCAGGGACGACGGCTACACCTTC

J gene: TRBJ2-1
clone size: -
D gene: TRBD2
V gene: TRBV14
CDR3 protein: CASSQDIRTRGYNEQFF
CDR3 DNA: TGTGCCAGCAGCCAAGATATCCGGACTAGGGGCTACAATGAGCAGTTCTTC

J gene: TRBJ2-5
clone size: -
D gene: -
V gene: TRBV20-1
CDR3 protein: CSARDRGTMETQYF
CDR3 DNA: TGCAGTGCTAGAGACAGGGGCACGATGGAGACCCAGTACTTC

J gene: TRBJ2-1
clone size: -
D gene: TRBD2
V gene: TRBV20-1
CDR3 protein: CSAPHRTSGGLYNEQFF
CDR3 DNA: TGCAGTGCTCCTCATCGCACTAGCGGGGGTCTCTACAATGAGCAGTTCTTC

J gene: TRBJ1-5
clone size: few
D gene: TRBD1
V gene: TRBV6-1
CDR3 protein: CASSRAPEPGGGQPQHF
CDR3 DNA: TGTGCCAGCAGCCGAGCTCCAGAACCAGGGGGTGGTCAGCCCCAGCATTTT

J gene: TRBJ1-1
clone size: once
D gene: -
V gene: TRBV11-1
CDR3 protein: CASRPVASEAFF
CDR3 DNA: TGTGCCAGCAGACCAGTTGCTAGTGAAGCTTTCTTT

J gene: TRBJ2-5
clone size: -
D gene: TRBD2
V gene: TRBV5-1
CDR3 protein: CASSQKIGLAVQETQYF
CDR3 DNA: TGCGCCAGCAGCCAAAAAATCGGACTAGCGGTACAAGAGACCCAGTACTTC

J gene: TRBJ1-1
clone size: few
D gene: TRBD1
V gene: TRBV7-9
CDR3 protein: CASSQTGGATEAFF
CDR3 DNA: TGTGCCAGCAGCCAGACAGGGGGGGCAACTGAAGCTTTCTTT

J gene: TRBJ2-1
clone size: few
D gene: -
V gene: TRBV11-2
CDR3 protein: CASSSRLVGNEQFF
CDR3 DNA: TGTGCCAGCAGCTCCCGACTAGTAGGCAATGAGCAGTTCTTC

J gene: TRBJ2-1
clone size: few
D gene: -
V gene: TRBV29-1
CDR3 protein: CSSRSYNEQFF
CDR3 DNA: TGCAGCTCAAGGTCCTACAATGAGCAGTTCTTC

J gene: TRBJ2-7
clone size: -
D gene: -
V gene: TRBV18
CDR3 protein: CASSPDRVHEQYF
CDR3 DNA: TGTGCCAGCTCACCAGATCGGGTCCACGAGCAGTACTTC

J gene: TRBJ2-3
clone size: -
D gene: -
V gene: TRBV4-2
CDR3 protein: CASSQVPDRYTDTQYF
CDR3 DNA: TGTGCCAGCAGCCAAGTTCCGGACAGATACACAGATACGCAGTATTTT

J gene: TRBJ2-7
clone size: few
D gene: -
V gene: TRBV29-1
CDR3 protein: CSVGDPLEQYF
CDR3 DNA: TGCAGCGTGGGGGACCCGCTGGAGCAGTACTTC

J gene: TRBJ1-1
clone size: -
D gene: -
V gene: TRBV2
CDR3 protein: CASSVYTEAFF
CDR3 DNA: TGTGCCAGCAGTGTTTACACTGAAGCTTTCTTT

J gene: TRBJ2-7
clone size: -
D gene: TRBD2
V gene: TRBV27
CDR3 protein: CASSTGTSNYEQYF
CDR3 DNA: TGTGCCAGCAGTACAGGGACTAGTAACTACGAGCAGTACTTC